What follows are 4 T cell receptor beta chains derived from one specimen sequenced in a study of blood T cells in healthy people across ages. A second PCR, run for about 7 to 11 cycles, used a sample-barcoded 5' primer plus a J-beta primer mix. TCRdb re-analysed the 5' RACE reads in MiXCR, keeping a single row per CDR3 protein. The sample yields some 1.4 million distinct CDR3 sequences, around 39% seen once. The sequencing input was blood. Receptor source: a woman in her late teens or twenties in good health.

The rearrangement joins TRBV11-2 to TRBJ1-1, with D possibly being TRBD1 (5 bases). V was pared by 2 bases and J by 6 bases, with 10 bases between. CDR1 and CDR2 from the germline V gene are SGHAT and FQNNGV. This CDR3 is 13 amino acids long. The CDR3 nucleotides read TGTGCCAGCAGCTTAAGGGGTTACGCTGAAGCTTTCTTT. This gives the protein CASSLRGYAEAFF.

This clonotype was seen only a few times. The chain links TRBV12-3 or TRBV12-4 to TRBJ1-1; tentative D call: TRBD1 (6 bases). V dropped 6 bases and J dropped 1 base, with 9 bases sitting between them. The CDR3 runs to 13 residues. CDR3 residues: CASRDSENTEAFF. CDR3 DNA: TGTGCCAGCAGGGACAGCGAGAACACTGAAGCTTTCTTT.

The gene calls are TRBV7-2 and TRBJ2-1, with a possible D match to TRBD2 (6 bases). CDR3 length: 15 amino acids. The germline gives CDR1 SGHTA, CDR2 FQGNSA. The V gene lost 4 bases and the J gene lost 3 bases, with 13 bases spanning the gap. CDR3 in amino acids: CASSSLGTFYNEQFF. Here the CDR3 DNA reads TGTGCCAGCAGCTCCCTCGGGACTTTCTACAATGAGCAGTTCTTC.

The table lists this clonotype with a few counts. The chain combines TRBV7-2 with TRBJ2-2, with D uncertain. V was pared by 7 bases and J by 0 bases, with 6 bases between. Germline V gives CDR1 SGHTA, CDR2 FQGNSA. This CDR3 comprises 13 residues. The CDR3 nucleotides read TGTGCCAGCATTCCAGCGAACACCGGGGAGCTGTTTTTT. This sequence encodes CASIPANTGELFF.